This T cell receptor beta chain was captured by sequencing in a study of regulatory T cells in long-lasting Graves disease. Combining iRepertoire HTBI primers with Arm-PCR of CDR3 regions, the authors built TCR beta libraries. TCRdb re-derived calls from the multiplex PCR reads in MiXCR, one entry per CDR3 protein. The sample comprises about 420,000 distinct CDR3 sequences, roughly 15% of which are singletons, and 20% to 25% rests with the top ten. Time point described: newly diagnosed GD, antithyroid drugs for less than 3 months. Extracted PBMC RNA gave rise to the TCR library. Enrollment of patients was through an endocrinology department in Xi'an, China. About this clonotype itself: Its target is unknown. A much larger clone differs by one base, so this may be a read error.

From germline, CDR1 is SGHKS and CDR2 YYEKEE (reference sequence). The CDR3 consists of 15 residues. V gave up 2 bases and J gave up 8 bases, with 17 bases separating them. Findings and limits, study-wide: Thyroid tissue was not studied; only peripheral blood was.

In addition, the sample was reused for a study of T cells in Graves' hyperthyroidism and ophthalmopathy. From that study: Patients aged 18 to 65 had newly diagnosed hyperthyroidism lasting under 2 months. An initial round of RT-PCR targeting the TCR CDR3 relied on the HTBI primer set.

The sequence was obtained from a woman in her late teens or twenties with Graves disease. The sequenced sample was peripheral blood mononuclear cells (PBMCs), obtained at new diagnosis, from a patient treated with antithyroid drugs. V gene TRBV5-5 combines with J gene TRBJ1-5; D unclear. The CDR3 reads CASSFITSGDEPQHF. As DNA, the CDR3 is TGTGCCAGCAGCTTCATCACCAGTGGAGATGAGCCCCAGCATTTT.